Listed below are T cell receptor beta chains from one sample, sequenced in a study of shared clonotypes between healthy human individuals. The protocol was immunoSEQ multiplex PCR, while the TCRdb copy is restricted to in-frame clones and leaves out a portion. Of over 2 million clones listed, about 95% are singletons. The sequenced sample was naive CD8+ T cells sorted from blood. Receptors were obtained from a man aged 18-30 years in good health. The CDR3 runs from the conserved cysteine through the conserved F or W. Fields, in order: J gene, D gene, V gene, clone size, CDR3 protein, CDR3 DNA. A D gene is named only where the DNA matches it firmly. The size field is filled for only some rows; it gives once, few, many or a size class.

TRBJ2-7	TRBD1	TRBV9	once	CASSLAGTGPYEQYF	TGTGCCAGCAGCCTAGCAGGGACAGGGCCCTACGAGCAGTACTTC
TRBJ1-6	.	TRBV4-1	.	CASSQGTENSPLHF	TGCGCCAGCAGCCAAGGGACAGAGAATTCACCCCTCCACTTT
TRBJ2-3	.	TRBV25-1	.	CASSANPYMGVDTQYF	TGTGCCAGCAGTGCCAACCCCTATATGGGGGTAGATACGCAGTATTTT
TRBJ2-7	TRBD1	TRBV2	.	CASRGQVAYEQYF	TGTGCCAGCAGGGGACAGGTTGCCTACGAGCAGTACTTC
TRBJ2-7	.	TRBV4-1	.	CASRQIGTVYEQYF	TGCGCCAGCAGACAAATTGGGACGGTCTACGAGCAGTACTTC
TRBJ2-7	TRBD2	TRBV30	.	CAWTSGSTYEQYF	TGTGCCTGGACTAGCGGTAGTACCTACGAGCAGTACTTC
TRBJ2-3	.	TRBV10-3	.	CAISRGADTQYF	TGTGCCATCAGCAGGGGGGCAGATACGCAGTATTTT
TRBJ2-2	.	TRBV2	.	CASSFPINTGELFF	TGTGCCAGCAGTTTCCCCATAAACACCGGGGAGCTGTTTTTT
TRBJ2-7	.	TRBV27	.	CASSPSGAPEQYF	TGTGCCAGCAGCCCTTCAGGTGCCCCTGAGCAGTACTTC
TRBJ2-7	TRBD2	TRBV7-9	.	CAFEGREDSYEQYF	TGTGCCTTTGAGGGGCGGGAGGACTCCTACGAGCAGTACTTC
TRBJ2-2	.	TRBV18	.	CASSPPESTGELFF	TGTGCCAGCTCACCCCCAGAGTCCACCGGGGAGCTGTTTTTT
TRBJ1-1	TRBD1	TRBV6-5	once	CASSAGGDTEAFF	TGTGCCAGCAGCGCAGGGGGCGACACTGAAGCTTTCTTT
TRBJ1-6	.	TRBV6-5	.	CASSYSEGLTYSPLHF	TGTGCCAGCAGTTACTCGGAGGGCTTAACCTATTCACCCCTCCACTTT